The clone carrying this T cell receptor (beta chain) occurred once. What it recognizes is unknown. This sample was included in a study of Ad26.COV2.S vaccination and SARS-CoV-2 variants. Looking at the study overall: The vaccine Ad26.COV2.S was put into the muscle once, or twice with 56 days between. Overall study findings and caveats: From the TCR breadth and depth analyses, total T cell responses may have been underestimated. It was vaccine recipients, not placebo recipients, who had the higher spike-specific TCR breadth. Breadth measured for non-spike TCRs was similar across vaccine and placebo recipients.

The CDR3 length is 14 residues. Germline CDR1 reads MNHEY; CDR2 reads SVGAGI. V was cut by 5 bases and J by 2 bases, with 10 bases left in between. Indicated treatment: approximately 18 received Ad26.COV2.S at low or high dose, single or two shots; five or six received placebo; per-sample allocation not given. Repertoires come from day 63 after the first vaccine or placebo injection. Assay: immunoSEQ multiplex PCR; the TCRdb copy retains only in-frame clones and omits some. The sample lists 450,000 to 550,000 clones; roughly nine tenths were seen once. The rearrangement joins TRBV6-5 to TRBJ2-1; the D call may be TRBD1 or TRBD2 (5 bases each). The source was peripheral blood, collected in a trial of Ad26.COV2.S vaccine versus placebo. The receptor comes from a person between 18 and 59 years old who received the Ad26.COV2.S COVID-19 vaccine or a placebo. CDR3 coding DNA: TGTGCCAGCAGTCGGGACGGGACCTACAATGAGCAGTTCTTC. Translation gives CASSRDGTYNEQFF.